The subject of this entry is one T cell receptor beta chain. Its antigen is not identified. The sample comes from a study of cytomegalovirus exposure and HLA in healthy donors. The ends were cut back, 4 bases at V and 5 bases at J, with 14 bases in the middle. Germline-derived CDR1 and CDR2 are SGHDN and FVKESK. This CDR3 spans 14 amino acids. PCR was performed using 60 Vbeta and 13 Jbeta primers. This table comes from immunoSEQ multiplex PCR, and its TCRdb copy is limited to in-frame clones, with some not included. The sample lists about 100,000 clones; 60% to 80% were seen once. Findings of the study overall: It was taken for granted in presence/absence analyses that sequencing depth across donors was roughly uniform. Cytomegalovirus-associated TCR beta chains were listed, numbering some 150. The classifier was said to identify cytomegalovirus status with high specificity and sensitivity. A later analysis reportedly found fewer N-insertions in an Asian-associated ancestry cluster than the approximately 700-donor mean.

The sequence came from a man between 50 and 59 years old in good health and CMV-seropositive. The sequenced sample was PBMCs. This chain connects TRBV14 to TRBJ2-5; perhaps TRBD2 as D (5 bases). CDR3 nucleotides: TGTGCCAGCAGCCCTTCGCGGGTGGGGGAGACCCAGTACTTC. Translated: CASSPSRVGETQYF. Based on the CDR3 plus reference TRBV14 and TRBJ2-5, the full variable domain is EAGVTQFPSHSVIEKGQTVTLRCDPISGHDNLYWYRRVMGKEIKFLLHFVKESKQDESGMPNNRFLAERTGGTYSTLKVQPAELEDSGVYFCASSPSRVGETQYFGPGTRLLVL.